This T cell receptor (beta chain) was sequenced during a study of blood T cell repertoires in COVID-19. Study summary: Acute and convalescent COVID-19 specimens originated in the United States, Italy and Spain. T cells, B-cell-depleted T cells, or PBMCs provided the cDNA or gDNA that served as material.

Trimming shortened V by 0 bases and J by 0 bases, and 10 bases separated the two germline ends. Germline V gives CDR1 KGHDR, CDR2 SFDVKD. The CDR3 covers 16 residues. Per the authors' pipeline: Estimation of nucleated cell counts relied on the amplification of reference gene primers. Produced via immunoSEQ multiplex PCR; TCRdb's table is partial and in-frame only. Clone size and V and J calls were adopted from that table, with D and trimming inferred from the DNA. Of about 140,000 clones listed, roughly 80% are singletons. This receptor was obtained from a man aged 50 to 59 with active or convalescent COVID-19. Sequenced input: peripheral blood. V usage is TRBV24-1 and J usage is TRBJ2-5; tentative D call: TRBD1 (5 bases). CDR3 loop: CATSDLRQGHQETQYF. The CDR3 DNA reads TGTGCCACCAGTGATTTGCGGCAGGGCCACCAAGAGACCCAGTACTTC.